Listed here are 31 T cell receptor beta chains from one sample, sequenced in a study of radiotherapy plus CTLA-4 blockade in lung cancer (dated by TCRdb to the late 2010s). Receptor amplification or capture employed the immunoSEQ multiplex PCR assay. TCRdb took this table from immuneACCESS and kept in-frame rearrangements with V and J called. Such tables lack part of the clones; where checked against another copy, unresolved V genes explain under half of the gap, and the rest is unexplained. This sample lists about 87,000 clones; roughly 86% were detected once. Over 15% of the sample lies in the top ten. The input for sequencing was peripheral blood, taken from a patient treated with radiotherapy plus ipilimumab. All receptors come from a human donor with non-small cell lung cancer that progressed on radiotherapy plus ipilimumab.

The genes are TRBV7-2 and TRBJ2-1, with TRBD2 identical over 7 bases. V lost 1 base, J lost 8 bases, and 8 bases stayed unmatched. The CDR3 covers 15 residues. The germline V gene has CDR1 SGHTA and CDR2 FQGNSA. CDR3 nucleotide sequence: TGTGCCAGCAGCTTAGATGGGAGGGCCTGGGATGAGCAGTTCTTC. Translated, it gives CASSLDGRAWDEQFF.

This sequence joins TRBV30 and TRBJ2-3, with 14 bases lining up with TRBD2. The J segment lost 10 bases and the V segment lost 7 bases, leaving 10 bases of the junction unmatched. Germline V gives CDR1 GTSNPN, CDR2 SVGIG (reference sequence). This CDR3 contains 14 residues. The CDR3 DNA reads TGTGCCTCCGGGACTAGCGGGAGTTTAGGCCCGCAGTATTTT. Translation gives CASGTSGSLGPQYF.

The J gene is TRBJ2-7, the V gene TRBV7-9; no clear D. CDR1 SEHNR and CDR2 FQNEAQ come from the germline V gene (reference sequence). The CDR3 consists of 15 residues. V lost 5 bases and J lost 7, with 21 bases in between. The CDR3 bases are TGTGCCAGCAGCGCCCCGGGCCATACCTTGGGGGAGCAGTACTTC. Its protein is CASSAPGHTLGEQYF.

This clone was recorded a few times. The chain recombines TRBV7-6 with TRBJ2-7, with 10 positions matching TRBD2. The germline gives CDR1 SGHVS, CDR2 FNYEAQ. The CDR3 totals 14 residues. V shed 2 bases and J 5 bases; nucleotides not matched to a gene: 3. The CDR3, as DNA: TGTGCCAGCAGCTTAAGGCTAGCGGGGGACGAGCAGTACTTC. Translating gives CASSLRLAGDEQYF. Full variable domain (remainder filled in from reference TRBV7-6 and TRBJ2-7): GAGVSQSPRYKVTKRGQDVALRCDPISGHVSLYWYRQALGQGPEFLTYFNYEAQQDKSGLPNDRFSAERPEGSISTLTIQRTEQRDSAMYRCASSLRLAGDEQYFGPGTRLTVT.

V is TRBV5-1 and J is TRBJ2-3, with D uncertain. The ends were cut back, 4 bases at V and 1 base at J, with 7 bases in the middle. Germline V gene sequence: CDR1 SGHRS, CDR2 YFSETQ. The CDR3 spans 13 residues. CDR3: CASSDQGTDTQYF. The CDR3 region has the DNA TGCGCCAGCAGCGACCAGGGCACAGATACGCAGTATTTT.

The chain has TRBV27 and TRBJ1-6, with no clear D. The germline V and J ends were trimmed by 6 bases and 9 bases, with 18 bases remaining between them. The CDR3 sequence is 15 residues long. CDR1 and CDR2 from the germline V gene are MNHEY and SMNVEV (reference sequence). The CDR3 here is CASRPRSVSGSPLHF. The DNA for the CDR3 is TGTGCCAGCAGGCCGAGGTCAGTTTCGGGTTCACCCCTCCACTTT.

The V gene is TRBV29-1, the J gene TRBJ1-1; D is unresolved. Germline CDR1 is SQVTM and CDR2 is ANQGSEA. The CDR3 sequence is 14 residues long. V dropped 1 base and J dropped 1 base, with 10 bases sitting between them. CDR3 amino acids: CSVEVPPGNTEAFF. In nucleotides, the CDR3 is TGCAGCGTTGAAGTTCCCCCTGGGAACACTGAAGCTTTCTTT.

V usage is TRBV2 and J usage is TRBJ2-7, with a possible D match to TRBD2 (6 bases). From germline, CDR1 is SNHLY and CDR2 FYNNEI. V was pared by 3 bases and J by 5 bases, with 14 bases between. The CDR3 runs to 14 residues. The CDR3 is CASSDPGDLDEQYF. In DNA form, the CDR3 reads TGTGCCAGCAGTGATCCGGGAGATCTCGACGAGCAGTACTTC.

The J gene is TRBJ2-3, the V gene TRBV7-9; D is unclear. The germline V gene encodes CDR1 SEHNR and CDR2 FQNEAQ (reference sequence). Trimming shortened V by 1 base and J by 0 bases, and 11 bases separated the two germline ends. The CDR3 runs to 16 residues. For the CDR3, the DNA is TGTGCCAGCAGCTTAGGTCCGACAACTAGCACAGATACGCAGTATTTT. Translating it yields CASSLGPTTSTDTQYF.

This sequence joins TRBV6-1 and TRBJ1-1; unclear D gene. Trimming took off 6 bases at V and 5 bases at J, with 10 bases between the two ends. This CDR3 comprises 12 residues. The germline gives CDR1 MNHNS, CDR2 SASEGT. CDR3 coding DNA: TGTGCCAGCAGGGGGAGGGAGACTGAAGCTTTCTTT. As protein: CASRGRETEAFF.

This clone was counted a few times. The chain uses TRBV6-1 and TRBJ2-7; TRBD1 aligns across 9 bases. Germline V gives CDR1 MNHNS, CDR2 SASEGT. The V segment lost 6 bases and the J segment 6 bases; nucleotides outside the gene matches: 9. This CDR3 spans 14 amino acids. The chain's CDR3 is CASRITGGGGEQYF. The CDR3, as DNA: TGTGCCAGCAGAATCACAGGGGGCGGGGGCGAGCAGTACTTC.

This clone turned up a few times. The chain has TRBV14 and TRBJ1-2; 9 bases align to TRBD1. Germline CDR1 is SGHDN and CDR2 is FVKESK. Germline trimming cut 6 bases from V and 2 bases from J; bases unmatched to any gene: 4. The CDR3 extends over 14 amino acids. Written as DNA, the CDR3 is TGTGCCAGCAGGCGACAGGGGGAGAACTATGGCTACACCTTC. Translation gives CASRRQGENYGYTF.

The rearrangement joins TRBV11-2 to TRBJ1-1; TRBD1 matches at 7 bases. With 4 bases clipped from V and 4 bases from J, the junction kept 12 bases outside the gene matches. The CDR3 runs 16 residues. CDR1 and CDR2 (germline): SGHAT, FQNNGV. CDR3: CASSSLRPGGGTEAFF. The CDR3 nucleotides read TGTGCCAGCAGCTCCCTTCGACCAGGGGGGGGCACTGAAGCTTTCTTT.

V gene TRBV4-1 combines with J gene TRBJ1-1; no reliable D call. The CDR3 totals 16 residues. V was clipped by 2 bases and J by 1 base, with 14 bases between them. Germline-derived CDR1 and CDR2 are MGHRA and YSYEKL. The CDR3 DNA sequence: TGCGCCAGCAGCCAACTACCGGGTCCCGGGAACACTGAAGCTTTCTTT. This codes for CASSQLPGPGNTEAFF.

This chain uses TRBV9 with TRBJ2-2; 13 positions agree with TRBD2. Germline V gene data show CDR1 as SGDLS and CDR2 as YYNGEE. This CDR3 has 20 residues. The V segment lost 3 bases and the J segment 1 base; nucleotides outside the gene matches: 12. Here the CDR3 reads CASSAYTGTSGTGNTGELFF. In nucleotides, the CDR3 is TGTGCCAGCAGCGCATACACCGGGACTAGCGGGACTGGGAACACCGGGGAGCTGTTTTTT.

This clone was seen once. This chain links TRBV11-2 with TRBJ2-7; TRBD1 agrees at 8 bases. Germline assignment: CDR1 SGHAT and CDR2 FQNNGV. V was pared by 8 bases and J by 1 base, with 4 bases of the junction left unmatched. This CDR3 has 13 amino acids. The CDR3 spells CASRDRPSYEQYF. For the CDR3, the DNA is TGTGCCAGCCGGGACAGGCCTTCCTACGAGCAGTACTTC.

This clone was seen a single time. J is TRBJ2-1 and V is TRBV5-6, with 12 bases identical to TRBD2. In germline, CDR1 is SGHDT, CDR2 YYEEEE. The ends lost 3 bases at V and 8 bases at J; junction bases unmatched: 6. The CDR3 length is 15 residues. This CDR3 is CASSSVTSGRDEQFF. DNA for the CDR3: TGTGCCAGCAGCTCCGTGACTAGCGGGAGAGATGAGCAGTTCTTC.

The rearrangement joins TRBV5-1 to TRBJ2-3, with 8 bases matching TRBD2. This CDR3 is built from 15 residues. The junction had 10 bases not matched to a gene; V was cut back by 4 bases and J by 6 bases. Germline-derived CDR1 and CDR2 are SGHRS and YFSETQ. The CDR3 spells CASSREGSSVDTQYF. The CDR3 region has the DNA TGCGCCAGCAGCCGGGAGGGCTCCTCTGTTGATACGCAGTATTTT.

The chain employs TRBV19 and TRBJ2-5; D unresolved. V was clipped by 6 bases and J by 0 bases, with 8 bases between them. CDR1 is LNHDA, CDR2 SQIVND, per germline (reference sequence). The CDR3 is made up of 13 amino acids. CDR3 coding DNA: TGTGCCAGTAGACACGGACACCAAGAGACCCAGTACTTC. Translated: CASRHGHQETQYF.

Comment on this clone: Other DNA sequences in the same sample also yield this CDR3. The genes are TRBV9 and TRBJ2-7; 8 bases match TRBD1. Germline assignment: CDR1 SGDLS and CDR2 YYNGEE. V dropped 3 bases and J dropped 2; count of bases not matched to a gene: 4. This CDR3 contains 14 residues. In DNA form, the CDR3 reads TGTGCCAGCAGCGCCGGACAGGGACCCTACGAGCAGTACTTC. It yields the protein CASSAGQGPYEQYF.

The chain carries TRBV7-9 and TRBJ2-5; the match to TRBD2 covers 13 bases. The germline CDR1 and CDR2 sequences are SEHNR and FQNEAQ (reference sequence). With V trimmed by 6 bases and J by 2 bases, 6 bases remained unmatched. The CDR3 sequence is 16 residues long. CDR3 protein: CASRSGLAGVQETQYF. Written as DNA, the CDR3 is TGTGCCAGCAGATCCGGACTAGCGGGGGTACAAGAGACCCAGTACTTC.

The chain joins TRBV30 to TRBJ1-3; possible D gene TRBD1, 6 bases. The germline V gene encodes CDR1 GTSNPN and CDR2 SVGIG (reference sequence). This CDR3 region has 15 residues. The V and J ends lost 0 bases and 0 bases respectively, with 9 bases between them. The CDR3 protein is CAWSVRGLSGNTIYF. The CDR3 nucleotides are TGTGCCTGGAGTGTCAGGGGTCTCTCTGGAAACACCATATATTTT.

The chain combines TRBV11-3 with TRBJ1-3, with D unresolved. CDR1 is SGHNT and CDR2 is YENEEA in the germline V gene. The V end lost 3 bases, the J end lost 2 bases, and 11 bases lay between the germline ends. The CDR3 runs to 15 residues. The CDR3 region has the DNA TGTGCCAGCAGCTTTGAGTCTAGCACTGGAAACACCATATATTTT. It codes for CASSFESSTGNTIYF.

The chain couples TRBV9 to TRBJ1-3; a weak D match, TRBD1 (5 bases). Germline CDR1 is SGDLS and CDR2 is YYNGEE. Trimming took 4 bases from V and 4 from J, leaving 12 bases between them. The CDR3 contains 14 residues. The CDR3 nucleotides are TGTGCCAGCAGCTTTGGCAGGGCCGGAAACACCATATATTTT. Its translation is CASSFGRAGNTIYF.

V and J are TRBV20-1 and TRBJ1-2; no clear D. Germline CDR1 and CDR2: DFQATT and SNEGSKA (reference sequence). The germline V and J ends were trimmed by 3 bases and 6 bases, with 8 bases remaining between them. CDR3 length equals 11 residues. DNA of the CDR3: TGCAGTGCTAGGGGTCTCCATGGCTACACCTTC. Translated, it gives CSARGLHGYTF.

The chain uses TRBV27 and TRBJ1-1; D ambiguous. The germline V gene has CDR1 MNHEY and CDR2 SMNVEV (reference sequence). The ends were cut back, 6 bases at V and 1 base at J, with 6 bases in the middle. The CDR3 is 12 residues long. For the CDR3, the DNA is TGTGCCAGCAGATACAAGAACACTGAAGCTTTCTTT. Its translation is CASRYKNTEAFF.

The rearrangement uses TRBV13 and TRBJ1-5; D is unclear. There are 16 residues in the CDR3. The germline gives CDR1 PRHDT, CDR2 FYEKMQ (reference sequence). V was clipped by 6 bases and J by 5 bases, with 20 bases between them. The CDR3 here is CASSLGPGFGDQPQHF. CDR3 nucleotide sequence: TGTGCCAGCAGTCTCGGGCCCGGTTTCGGGGATCAGCCCCAGCATTTT. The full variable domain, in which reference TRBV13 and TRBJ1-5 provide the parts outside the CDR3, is AAGVIQSPRHLIKEKRETATLKCYPIPRHDTVYWYQQGPGQDPQFLISFYEKMQSDKGSIPDRFSAQQFSDYHSELNMSSLELGDSALYFCASSLGPGFGDQPQHFGDGTRLSIL.

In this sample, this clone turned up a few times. CDR3 coding DNA: TGCGCCAGCAGCTCCGACAGTTTCCAAGAGACCCAGTACTTC. It is translated as CASSSDSFQETQYF. The rearrangement uses TRBV5-1 and TRBJ2-5, with a weak D call TRBD1 (5 bases). The germline V gene has CDR1 SGHRS and CDR2 YFSETQ. With 3 bases removed from V and 1 base from J, the gap between germline ends came to 10 bases. The CDR3 spans 14 residues. Based on the CDR3 plus reference TRBV5-1 and TRBJ2-5, the full variable domain is KAGVTQTPRYLIKTRGQQVTLSCSPISGHRSVSWYQQTPGQGLQFLFEYFSETQRNKGNFPGRFSGRQFSNSRSEMNVSTLELGDSALYLCASSSDSFQETQYFGPGTRLLVL.

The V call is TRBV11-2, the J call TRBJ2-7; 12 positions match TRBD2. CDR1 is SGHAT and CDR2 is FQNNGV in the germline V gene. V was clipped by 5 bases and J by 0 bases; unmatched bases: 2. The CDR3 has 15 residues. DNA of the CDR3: TGTGCCAGCAGCCCGGGACTAGCGGGCTCCTACGAGCAGTACTTC. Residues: CASSPGLAGSYEQYF.

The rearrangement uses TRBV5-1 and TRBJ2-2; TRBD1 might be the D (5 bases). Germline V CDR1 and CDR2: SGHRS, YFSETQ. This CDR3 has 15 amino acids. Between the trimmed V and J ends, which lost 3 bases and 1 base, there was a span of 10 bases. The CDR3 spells CASSYDRKNTGELFF. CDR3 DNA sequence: TGCGCCAGCAGCTACGACAGAAAGAACACCGGGGAGCTGTTTTTT.

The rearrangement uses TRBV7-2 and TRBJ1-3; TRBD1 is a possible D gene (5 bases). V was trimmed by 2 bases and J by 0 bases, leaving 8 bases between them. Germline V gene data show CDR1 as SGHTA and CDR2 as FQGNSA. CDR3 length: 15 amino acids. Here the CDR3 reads CASSLIGGSGNTIYF. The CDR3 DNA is TGTGCCAGCAGCTTAATCGGGGGCTCTGGAAACACCATATATTTT. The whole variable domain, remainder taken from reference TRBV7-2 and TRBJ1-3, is GAGVSQSPSNKVTEKGKDVELRCDPISGHTALYWYRQSLGQGLEFLIYFQGNSAPDKSGLPSDRFSAERTGGSVSTLTIQRTQQEDSAVYLCASSLIGGSGNTIYFGEGSWLTVV.